There are many counts of the clone carrying this T cell receptor (beta chain). Its cognate antigen is unknown. The data originate from a study of spatial heterogeneity in lung cancer. Study-level information: Detection of beta-chain sequences consistently exceeded that of alpha-chain sequences. Bulk RNA-seq from matched material yielded a T cell module score that correlated strongly with TCR transcript counts in tumor regions. Study-level findings and limits: Tumoral mutation counts were tracked by counts of expanded intratumoral alpha and beta TCRs.

Time point denoted: sample taken at primary tumor resection. Sequencing of whole RNA from tumor, nontumor lung or frozen PBMC involved no sorting. TCRdb reprocessed the 5' RACE reads with MiXCR, giving one entry per CDR3 protein. This repertoire shows 25,000 to 30,000 distinct CDR3 sequences, 7.1% found once; its top ten account for approximately 24%. The length of the CDR3 is 13 residues. V lost 3 bases and J 3 bases, leaving 9 bases between the germline ends. CDR1 is KGHSH and CDR2 is LQKENI in the germline V gene. Source: lung tumor tissue, taken at surgery. This clonotype was sampled from a male donor with early-stage non-small cell lung cancer. This chain links TRBV18 with TRBJ2-7; a possible D gene is TRBD1 (6 bases). CDR3 in DNA: TGTGCCAGCTCACCGGGACAATACTACGAGCAGTACTTC. Translation: CASSPGQYYEQYF.